A single sample is the source of the 21 T cell receptor beta chains below, sequenced in a study of blood T cell repertoires in COVID-19. Repertoires were generated with immunoSEQ multiplex PCR, while TCRdb's copy carries only in-frame clones and drops some. Among fewer than 350,000 clones, around 88% were seen once, and the ten largest hold roughly 1.9%. Input material: peripheral blood. The source is a woman in her twenties or thirties who had recovered from COVID-19.

The rearrangement joins TRBV7-9 to TRBJ1-4; a weak D match, TRBD1 (5 bases). The V gene's germline CDR1 is SEHNR and CDR2 FQNEAQ (reference sequence). Trimming cost V 2 bases and J 12 bases, with 13 bases left between them. CDR3 length: 13 residues. The CDR3 reads CASSLSQGEELFF. The CDR3 nucleotides read TGTGCCAGCAGCTTAAGTCAGGGCGAGGAACTGTTTTTT.

This chain uses TRBV7-2 with TRBJ1-2; perhaps TRBD1 as D (5 bases). Germline V gene lookup returns CDR1 SGHTA and CDR2 FQGNSA. This CDR3 contains 16 residues. V dropped 0 bases and J dropped 4 bases, with 15 bases sitting between them. The CDR3 sequence is CASSLARGVGTYGYTF. In nucleotides, the CDR3 is TGTGCCAGCAGCTTAGCGCGCGGGGTAGGGACCTATGGCTACACCTTC.

V usage is TRBV7-2 and J usage is TRBJ1-3, with TRBD1 matching over 8 bases. The V and J ends lost 3 bases and 4 bases, in that order; junction bases with no gene match: 5. In germline, CDR1 is SGHTA, CDR2 FQGNSA. There are 15 residues in the CDR3. CDR3 residues: CASSFRTGSGNTIYF. CDR3 nucleotides: TGTGCCAGCAGCTTTCGGACAGGGTCAGGAAACACCATATATTTT.

The chain recombines TRBV3-1 (or the pseudogene TRBV3-2) with TRBJ2-7, with D possibly being TRBD1 (6 bases). The germline V gene encodes CDR1 LGHDT and CDR2 YNNKEL (reference sequence). V lost 8 bases and J 3 bases, leaving 17 bases between the germline ends. The CDR3 contains 14 residues. CDR3 nucleotide sequence: TGTGCCAGCCGCTCGTCCAGGGGTGTCTACGAGCAGTACTTC. It yields the protein CASRSSRGVYEQYF.

The J gene is TRBJ2-2, the V gene TRBV6-4; D might be TRBD1 (5 bases). Deletions cut 2 bases from V and 5 bases from J, with 9 bases between. Germline V CDR1 and CDR2: MRHNA, SNTAGT. This CDR3 contains 14 residues. The CDR3 region has the DNA TGTGCCAGCAGTGACGAGGACACTACCGGGGAGCTGTTTTTT. This encodes CASSDEDTTGELFF.

The chain is built from TRBV7-9 and TRBJ2-1; perhaps TRBD2 as D (5 bases). CDR1 and CDR2 (germline): SEHNR, FQNEAQ (reference sequence). Trimming left V 8 bases short and J 4 bases short, with 15 bases between. The length of the CDR3 is 14 residues. The CDR3 here is CASERSVNYNEQFF. The CDR3 DNA follows: TGTGCCAGCGAGCGGTCGGTAAATTACAATGAGCAGTTCTTC.

The rearrangement uses TRBV2 and TRBJ1-2; no reliable D call. V lost 6 bases, J lost 5 bases, and 10 bases lay in between. Germline CDR1 and CDR2: SNHLY and FYNNEI. This CDR3 has 12 amino acids. CDR3 protein: CASSDDFYGYTF. CDR3 in DNA: TGTGCCAGCAGCGACGACTTTTATGGCTACACCTTC. Based on the CDR3 plus reference TRBV2 and TRBJ1-2, the full variable domain is EPEVTQTPSHQVTQMGQEVILRCVPISNHLYFYWYRQILGQKVEFLVSFYNNEISEKSEIFDDQFSVERPDGSNFTLKIRSTKLEDSAMYFCASSDDFYGYTFGSGTRLTVV.

The genes are TRBV7-8 and TRBJ2-7; D gene unclear. V gave up 2 bases and J gave up 2 bases, with 10 bases separating them. Germline V CDR1 and CDR2: SGHVS, FQNEAQ. CDR3 length: 14 residues. The CDR3 DNA is TGTGCCAGCAGCTTACTGGAGCATACCTACGAGCAGTACTTC. Translation gives CASSLLEHTYEQYF.

CDR3 loop: CASRPDTILNTEAFF. In DNA, the CDR3 is TGTGCCAGCAGGCCCGACACGATTTTGAACACTGAAGCTTTCTTT. The chain uses TRBV28 and TRBJ1-1; D is unclear. V lost 6 bases to trimming and J lost 0 bases, with 14 bases between them. Germline lookup yields CDR1 MDHEN and CDR2 SYDVKM. CDR3 length: 15 amino acids.

This sequence joins TRBV28 and TRBJ2-5; TRBD1 aligns across 7 bases. The V segment lost 3 bases and the J segment 4 bases; nucleotides outside the gene matches: 11. The CDR3 is 16 amino acids. CDR1 is MDHEN, CDR2 SYDVKM, per germline. The DNA for the CDR3 is TGTGCCAGCAGTTTTTTAGACAGGGTAGGAGGAGAGACCCAGTACTTC. It codes for CASSFLDRVGGETQYF.

The V and J genes are TRBV6-2 or TRBV6-3 and TRBJ2-3, with TRBD2 matching over 13 bases. Trimming cost V 4 bases and J 5 bases; bases outside gene matches: 6. This CDR3 region has 16 residues. From germline, CDR1 is MNHEY and CDR2 SVGEGT. CDR3 sequence reads: CASSSTSGRAGDTQYF. The CDR3 DNA is TGTGCCAGCAGTTCCACTAGCGGGAGGGCAGGAGATACGCAGTATTTT.

The chain employs TRBV6-1 and TRBJ2-5; 9 bases are a match to TRBD2. V was pared by 2 bases and J by 9 bases, with 10 bases of the junction left unmatched. The germline V gene has CDR1 MNHNS and CDR2 SASEGT. The CDR3 is 15 residues long. CDR3: CASSEISRGGQAQYF. CDR3 DNA sequence: TGTGCCAGCAGTGAAATATCGCGGGGGGGCCAGGCCCAGTACTTC.

This chain uses TRBV5-4 with TRBJ2-3; 8 nucleotides agree with TRBD2. The CDR3 has 16 amino acids. The germline CDR1 and CDR2 sequences are SGHNT and YYREEE (reference sequence). With 4 bases clipped from V and 0 bases from J, the junction kept 7 bases outside the gene matches. The CDR3 DNA reads as TGTGCCAGCAGCGTCCGAGCGGGGGTTAGCACAGATACGCAGTATTTT. Translated: CASSVRAGVSTDTQYF.

This clone was counted a few times. The chain uses TRBV6-5 and TRBJ2-1, with TRBD2 as a possible D gene (5 bases). The V end lost 0 bases, the J end lost 0 bases, and 9 bases lay between the germline ends. Germline-derived CDR1 and CDR2 are MNHEY and SVGAGI. The CDR3 extends over 16 amino acids. The CDR3 coding sequence is TGTGCCAGCAGTTACTCGAGCGGTATCTCCTACAATGAGCAGTTCTTC. It is translated as CASSYSSGISYNEQFF.

The J gene is TRBJ1-2, the V gene TRBV5-1; no definite D call. The CDR3 covers 13 residues. Germline V gives CDR1 SGHRS, CDR2 YFSETQ. V was cut by 0 bases and J by 5 bases, with 8 bases left in between. CDR3 sequence: CASSLGPEYGYTF. As DNA, the CDR3 is TGCGCCAGCAGCTTGGGTCCAGAATATGGCTACACCTTC.

V gene TRBV5-1 combines with J gene TRBJ2-2; 9 nucleotides match TRBD2. Germline values: CDR1 SGHRS, CDR2 YFSETQ. V gave up 0 bases and J gave up 5 bases; unmatched junction bases: 2. This CDR3 is built from 15 residues. CDR3 in amino acids: CASSLVSGRTGELFF. The CDR3 DNA is TGCGCCAGCAGCTTGGTTAGCGGGAGAACCGGGGAGCTGTTTTTT.

This chain connects TRBV11-1 to TRBJ2-7; 8 bases map to TRBD2. The CDR3 extends over 16 amino acids. Germline values: CDR1 SGHAT, CDR2 FQDESV (reference sequence). V dropped 5 bases and J dropped 3; count of bases not matched to a gene: 12. This CDR3 reads CASSTPYSGANYEQYF. The CDR3 region has the DNA TGTGCCAGCAGCACACCTTATAGCGGGGCTAACTACGAGCAGTACTTC.

The genes are TRBV19 and TRBJ2-5, with a weak D call TRBD2 (6 bases). Germline V gene lookup returns CDR1 LNHDA and CDR2 SQIVND (reference sequence). V was trimmed by 10 bases and J by 4 bases, leaving 16 bases between them. CDR3 length equals 13 residues. CDR3 DNA sequence: TGTGCCACCGGGAGTTGGGCGGGAGAGACCCAGTACTTC. It codes for CATGSWAGETQYF.

The chain joins TRBV7-2 to TRBJ2-2; the match to TRBD2 covers 7 bases. Germline V lookup: CDR1 SGHTA, CDR2 FQGNSA. With 5 bases clipped from V and 7 bases from J, the junction kept 10 bases outside the gene matches. This CDR3 has 15 residues. The CDR3 is CASSARGSRVGELFF. CDR3 bases: TGTGCCAGCAGCGCTCGCGGGAGCCGGGTCGGGGAGCTGTTTTTT.

This clone was seen once. The chain combines TRBV6-2 or TRBV6-3 with TRBJ1-1, with D perhaps TRBD1 (5 bases). This CDR3 spans 13 amino acids. Per the germline V gene, CDR1 is MNHEY and CDR2 is SVGEGT. V was shortened by 5 bases and J by 7 bases, with 14 bases between the two germline ends. The CDR3 region has the DNA TGTGCCAGCAGTCAAATTGGGACTTTTGAAGCTTTCTTT. Translated, it gives CASSQIGTFEAFF.

This clone appeared a single time. This sequence joins TRBV7-9 and TRBJ2-1, with TRBD2 matching 12 bases. This CDR3 has 17 amino acids. CDR1 is SEHNR, CDR2 FQNEAQ, per germline (reference sequence). J lost 5 bases, V lost 6 bases, and 11 bases had no gene match. CDR3 region: CASRLSRLAGVHNEQFF. The CDR3 DNA reads TGTGCCAGCAGACTATCTCGACTAGCGGGAGTGCACAATGAGCAGTTCTTC. The full variable domain, in which reference TRBV7-9 and TRBJ2-1 provide the parts outside the CDR3, is DTGVSQNPRHKITKRGQNVTFRCDPISEHNRLYWYRQTLGQGPEFLTYFQNEAQLEKSRLLSDRFSAERPKGSFSTLEIQRTEQGDSAMYLCASRLSRLAGVHNEQFFGPGTRLTVL.